This T cell receptor beta chain appears in the sequencing data of a study of blood T cells in healthy people across ages. Study-wide results and limits: In long-lived donors, naive CD4+ cell counts and diversity exceeded those of aged donors.

This clonotype showed up just a few times. Antigen specificity is unknown. Staff drew ten milliliters of peripheral blood from each donor. The CDR3 has 14 residues. Germline values: CDR1 DFQATT, CDR2 SNEGSKA (reference sequence). Deletions cut 1 base from V and 8 bases from J, with 17 bases between. The second PCR ran about 6 to 12 cycles with a sample-barcoded 5' primer and J-beta primers. Every sample produced at least 2.5 million CDR3-containing paired-end reads. TCRdb reprocessed the 5' RACE reads with MiXCR, giving one entry per CDR3 protein. The sample consists of about 290,000 distinct CDR3 sequences, 27% of them appearing once.

The receptor comes from an older woman in good health. The specimen sequenced was blood. The chain uses TRBV20-1 and TRBJ1-2; maybe TRBD1 (6 bases). CDR3 DNA: TGCAGTGCTAGAGTATCCCATTCAGGGGACGGCTACACCTTC. Protein sequence: CSARVSHSGDGYTF.